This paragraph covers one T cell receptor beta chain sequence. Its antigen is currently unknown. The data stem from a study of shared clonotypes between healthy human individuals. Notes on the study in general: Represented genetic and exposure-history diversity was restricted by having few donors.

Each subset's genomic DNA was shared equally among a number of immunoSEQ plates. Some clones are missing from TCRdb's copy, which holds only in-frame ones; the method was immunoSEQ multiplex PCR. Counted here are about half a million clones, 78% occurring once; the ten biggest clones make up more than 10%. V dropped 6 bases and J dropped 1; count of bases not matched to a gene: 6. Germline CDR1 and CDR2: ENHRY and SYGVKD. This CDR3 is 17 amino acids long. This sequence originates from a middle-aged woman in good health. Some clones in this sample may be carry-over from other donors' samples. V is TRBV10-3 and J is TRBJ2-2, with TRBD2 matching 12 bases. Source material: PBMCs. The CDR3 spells CAIRSLAGGMNTGELFF. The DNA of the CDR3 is TGTGCCATCAGAAGCCTAGCGGGAGGGATGAACACCGGGGAGCTGTTTTTT.